This is a list of T cell receptor beta chains from one sample in a study of blood T cell repertoires in COVID-19. Sequenced by immunoSEQ multiplex PCR; TCRdb stores in-frame clones only, minus some. Altogether tens of thousands of clones are present, about 88% being singletons, with the ten largest covering about 1.3%. Sequencing used peripheral blood. These receptors originate from a man in his 60s with acute or convalescent COVID-19. Both conserved end residues are part of each CDR3. The D gene is left open where the match is weak. Some rows have no size entry. The others give once, few or many, or a class for an expanded clone.

D gene,J gene,clone size,V gene,CDR3 DNA,CDR3 protein
NA,TRBJ1-5,NA,TRBV9,TGTGCCAGCAGCGTAGGTCCAGGGGATCAGCCCCAGCATTTT,CASSVGPGDQPQHF
NA,TRBJ2-3,NA,TRBV29-1,TGCAGCGTTGAACCCAGGACAGATACGCAGTATTTT,CSVEPRTDTQYF
NA,TRBJ1-5,NA,TRBV6-5,TGTCTCGCAGGGGATTTTAGCAATCAGCCCCAGCATTTT,CLAGDFSNQPQHF
NA,TRBJ1-2,NA,TRBV3-1/TRBV3-2,TGTGCCAGCAGCCCCCTCGGTTCTTATGGCTACACCTTC,CASSPLGSYGYTF
TRBD1,TRBJ1-3,NA,TRBV19,TGTGCCAGTAGTTTGGGACAGGCCTACTCTGGAAACACCATATATTTT,CASSLGQAYSGNTIYF
NA,TRBJ2-5,NA,TRBV11-2,TGTGCCACCCGGAGGGGGCTAGCTTGGCAAGAGACCCAGTACTTC,CATRRGLAWQETQYF
TRBD1,TRBJ1-5,few,TRBV11-2,TGTGCCAGCAGCTCCCCGACCGGGACAGGGCTACAGCCCCAGCATTTT,CASSSPTGTGLQPQHF
TRBD1,TRBJ2-3,NA,TRBV24-1,TGTGCCACCAGTGAGCCGACAGGGGGTAACACAGATACGCAGTATTTT,CATSEPTGGNTDTQYF
NA,TRBJ2-7,once,TRBV18,TGTGCCAGCTCACCAGGAGCGGCTTCCTACGAGCAGTACTTC,CASSPGAASYEQYF
NA,TRBJ2-1,NA,TRBV6-6,TGTGCCAGCAGTTACACAGGGACACTTAATGAGCAGTTCTTC,CASSYTGTLNEQFF
NA,TRBJ1-6,NA,TRBV4-1,TGCGCCAGCAGCCAAGATTGGGGACCGGGGGGGCTTAATTCACCCCTCCACTTT,CASSQDWGPGGLNSPLHF
TRBD1,TRBJ2-2,NA,TRBV25-1,TGTGCCAGCAGTCGAACAGGGGCCGGGGAGCTGTTTTTT,CASSRTGAGELFF
NA,TRBJ2-7,NA,TRBV6-6,TGTGCCAGCAGTTATTCCGGTCACGAGCAGTACTTC,CASSYSGHEQYF
TRBD1,TRBJ1-5,NA,TRBV25-1,TGTGCCAGCAGTGGTACAGGGGGCACGGGTCAGCCCCAGCATTTT,CASSGTGGTGQPQHF
TRBD1,TRBJ1-6,few,TRBV14,TGTGCCAGCAGCCAAGCCTGGAGGACAGGGGACTATAATTCACCCCTCCACTTT,CASSQAWRTGDYNSPLHF
NA,TRBJ1-1,NA,TRBV5-1,TGCGCCAGCAGCTTGTGGGGCAGGGTGACTGAAGCTTTCTTT,CASSLWGRVTEAFF
TRBD1,TRBJ2-5,NA,TRBV24-1,TGTGCCACCAGTGATCCGACAGGGGGCCAAGAGACCCAGTACTTC,CATSDPTGGQETQYF
NA,TRBJ1-1,NA,TRBV30,TGTGCCTGGAGTTGGGACTCTGAAGCTTTCTTT,CAWSWDSEAFF
NA,TRBJ1-1,NA,TRBV30,TGTGCCTGGACCGACAAGAACACTGAAGCTTTCTTT,CAWTDKNTEAFF
TRBD1,TRBJ1-2,NA,TRBV2,TGTGCCAGCAGTGAAGCCACCGGGACAGGGTATGGCTACACCTTC,CASSEATGTGYGYTF
NA,TRBJ2-7,NA,TRBV7-9,TGTGCCAGCAGCTCGTGGGGAGTTGGATACGAGCAGTACTTC,CASSSWGVGYEQYF
TRBD1,TRBJ1-5,NA,TRBV6-5,TGTGCCAGCAGTCCCGGGACAGGCAGACAGCCCCAGCATTTT,CASSPGTGRQPQHF
NA,TRBJ1-5,NA,TRBV2,TGTGCCAGCAGTGAGGCGGGGGGCGGTCAGCCCCAGCATTTT,CASSEAGGGQPQHF
NA,TRBJ1-4,NA,TRBV5-1,TGCGCCAGCAGCTTGTCGGGGGGTTTAAATAATGAAAAACTGTTTTTT,CASSLSGGLNNEKLFF
TRBD1,TRBJ2-5,NA,TRBV27,TGTGCCAGCAGTCAACAGGGGGGATATGAGACCCAGTACTTC,CASSQQGGYETQYF
NA,TRBJ1-2,once,TRBV5-1,TGCGCCAGCAGCCGCGAGGGCTTAGGAGATGGCTACACCTTC,CASSREGLGDGYTF
NA,TRBJ2-1,NA,TRBV5-6,TGTGCCAGCAGCCCGACGGGTGGGGGCAGGAATGAGCAGTTCTTC,CASSPTGGGRNEQFF
NA,TRBJ2-5,NA,TRBV7-2,TGTGCCAGCAGCTTAGCGAGAGGGGAGACCCAGTACTTC,CASSLARGETQYF
NA,TRBJ2-5,NA,TRBV2,TGTGCCAGCAGTGAAGCCCAGACAGGTCATTTCCAAGAGACCCAGTACTTC,CASSEAQTGHFQETQYF
NA,TRBJ2-5,NA,TRBV4-1,TGCGCCAGCAGCCAAGATAAAGAGACCCAGTACTTC,CASSQDKETQYF
TRBD2,TRBJ2-1,NA,TRBV7-2,TGTGCCAGCAGCCTGTACGGGGGGGCCCTCAATGAGCAGTTCTTC,CASSLYGGALNEQFF
TRBD1,TRBJ1-2,NA,TRBV30,TGTGCCTGGAGGCGGACAGGGGGCATGCAGTATGGCTACACCTTC,CAWRRTGGMQYGYTF
NA,TRBJ2-7,NA,TRBV20-1,TGCAGTGCTAATAGCGTTTACGAGCAGTACTTC,CSANSVYEQYF
TRBD1,TRBJ1-4,NA,TRBV7-2,TGTGCCAGCAGCTTTAGACAGGGCTCTGAAAAACTGTTTTTT,CASSFRQGSEKLFF
TRBD1,TRBJ1-2,NA,TRBV5-1,TGCGCCAGCAGCCTAGACGCCTCCGGGACAGGGGTCGATGGCTACACCTTC,CASSLDASGTGVDGYTF
NA,TRBJ1-5,once,TRBV27,TGTGCCAGCAGCCGTATTCAGAGCAATCAGCCCCAGCATTTT,CASSRIQSNQPQHF
NA,TRBJ2-1,NA,TRBV5-1,TGCGCCAGCAGCTTGCCCGCGGATGAGCAGTTCTTC,CASSLPADEQFF
TRBD2,TRBJ2-7,NA,TRBV10-1,TGCGCCAGCAGTAAAGCGGGGACCTACGAGCAGTACTTC,CASSKAGTYEQYF
NA,TRBJ2-2,NA,TRBV18,TGTGCCAGCTCACCACGGGGGGGCACGGGAAACACCGGGGAGCTGTTTTTT,CASSPRGGTGNTGELFF
NA,TRBJ1-4,NA,TRBV6-1,TGTGCCAGCAGTGACCTCCTTTCGGGACACCTAGGTACGGCTAATGAAAAACTGTTTTTT,CASSDLLSGHLGTANEKLFF
TRBD2,TRBJ2-1,NA,TRBV24-1,TGTGCCACCAGTGCCGAGCTCCTAGCGGGGGGTTCTAATGAGCAGTTCTTC,CATSAELLAGGSNEQFF
NA,TRBJ1-5,NA,TRBV19,TGTGCCAGTAGTATTGACGGGTTCAATCAGCCCCAGCATTTT,CASSIDGFNQPQHF
NA,TRBJ1-1,NA,TRBV2,TGTGCCAGCAGTGAAGCGCTCCAAGCGATGAACACTGAAGCTTTCTTT,CASSEALQAMNTEAFF
NA,TRBJ1-6,NA,TRBV3-1/TRBV3-2,TGTGCCAGCAGCCAAGAGGGTGGAACAGGGATCTTGGGGCCACCCCTCCACTTT,CASSQEGGTGILGPPLHF
NA,TRBJ1-2,NA,TRBV6-5,TGTGCCAGCACTGGGGCAGGGACACTGGGCTACACCTTC,CASTGAGTLGYTF
NA,TRBJ1-3,NA,TRBV6-1,TGTGCCAGCAGTGAAGTAGGTAGCCTCCTTCCAACGGGAAACACCATATATTTT,CASSEVGSLLPTGNTIYF
NA,TRBJ1-1,NA,TRBV29-1,TGCAGCGTTGAAGATTTGTCCGGCGGGAAGGCTTTCTTT,CSVEDLSGGKAFF
NA,TRBJ1-1,NA,TRBV18,TGTGCCAGCTCACCACGGGGCGAGAACACTGAAGCTTTCTTT,CASSPRGENTEAFF
NA,TRBJ1-2,NA,TRBV7-9,TGTGCCAGCAGCCGACAGGAACTACTTCTTAACTATGGCTACACCTTC,CASSRQELLLNYGYTF
NA,TRBJ1-1,once,TRBV5-6,TGTGCCAGCAGTTTTGGGGCAGGGAACACTGAAGCTTTCTTT,CASSFGAGNTEAFF